The rows below give T cell receptor beta chains drawn from one sample of a study of human T cells and chemical hapten exposure. TCRdb processed the RACE reads anew with MiXCR; each CDR3 protein has one entry. This table holds 75,000 to 80,000 distinct CDR3 sequences, approximately 8.1% found once. The specimen was whole blood. The receptors here all came from a female donor in good health. Some clones in this sample may be carry-over from other donors' samples. Both conserved end residues are part of each CDR3. D genes are given only for firm matches. Size is omitted from some rows. Given values are once, few, many or a class for expanded clones.

- | - | TRBJ2-1 | TRBV12-5 | CASGLVMSVKSYNEQFF | TGTGCTAGTGGTTTGGTAATGTCTGTGAAGTCCTACAATGAGCAGTTCTTC
once | TRBD2 | TRBJ2-5 | TRBV25-1 | CASTTAGTSGETQYF | TGTGCCAGCACCACTGCTGGGACTAGCGGAGAGACCCAGTACTTC
- | TRBD2 | TRBJ2-7 | TRBV29-1 | CSVLYRPGTSGSQEQYF | TGCAGCGTTCTGTATAGGCCCGGGACTAGCGGATCCCAGGAGCAGTACTTC
few | - | TRBJ1-6 | TRBV9 | CASSVGPSSYNSPLHF | TGTGCCAGCAGCGTAGGCCCAAGCTCCTATAATTCACCCCTCCACTTT
few | TRBD1 | TRBJ1-1 | TRBV4-2 | CASSQDWDRGTNTEAFF | TGTGCCAGCAGCCAAGACTGGGACAGGGGGACGAACACTGAAGCTTTCTTT
many | - | TRBJ2-5 | TRBV11-2 | CASSFGPQETQYF | TGTGCCAGCAGCTTTGGGCCCCAAGAGACCCAGTACTTC
few | - | TRBJ2-6 | TRBV7-3 | CASSLFGPSGLISGANVLTF | TGTGCCAGCAGCTTATTCGGCCCTTCTGGACTGATCTCTGGGGCCAACGTCCTGACTTTC
many | - | TRBJ2-1 | TRBV7-9 | CASRSEGLSYNEQFF | TGTGCCAGCAGGTCCGAGGGCCTCTCCTACAATGAGCAGTTCTTC
few | TRBD1 | TRBJ1-1 | TRBV7-9 | CASSSRTGISPNTEAFF | TGTGCCAGCAGCTCCCGGACAGGGATCTCCCCGAACACTGAAGCTTTCTTT
- | TRBD1 | TRBJ2-3 | TRBV5-6 | CASSADRGPTDTQYF | TGTGCCAGCAGTGCAGACAGGGGGCCTACAGATACGCAGTATTTT
- | - | TRBJ2-2 | TRBV7-2 | CASSQNPLGNTGELFF | TGTGCCAGCAGCCAAAATCCCCTCGGGAACACCGGGGAGCTGTTTTTT
- | - | TRBJ2-7 | TRBV7-9 | CASSLSDEQYF | TGTGCCAGCAGCTTAAGCGACGAGCAGTACTTC
many | - | TRBJ1-6 | TRBV28 | CASSFLQDFNSPLHF | TGTGCCAGCAGTTTTTTGCAGGATTTTAATTCACCCCTCCACTTT
few | TRBD2 | TRBJ2-1 | TRBV20-1 | CSARVPSGGVSHNEQFF | TGCAGTGCTAGAGTTCCTAGCGGGGGGGTCAGCCACAATGAGCAGTTCTTC
- | TRBD1 | TRBJ1-1 | TRBV14 | CASSQGDREAFF | TGTGCCAGCAGCCAAGGGGACAGGGAAGCTTTCTTT
few | - | TRBJ2-3 | TRBV12-3/TRBV12-4 | CASSGTVAPTSTDTQYF | TGTGCCAGCAGCGGGACGGTAGCTCCAACTAGCACAGATACGCAGTATTTT
few | - | TRBJ1-4 | TRBV2 | CASSLDYNEKLFF | TGTGCCAGCAGCTTGGATTATAATGAAAAACTGTTTTTT